The text below deals with one T cell receptor (beta chain). Living in about two dozen US areas, the participants were between roughly 18 and 95 years of age. Cohort placement rested on clinical history that participants reported themselves. This sample was taken from a study of blood T cell repertoires in COVID-19. Across the whole study: The samples span acute and convalescent COVID-19 from the United States, Italy and Spain.

The table came from immunoSEQ multiplex PCR; TCRdb's copy has only in-frame clones and leaves some out. In the table there are 200,000 to 250,000 clones, 80% to 90% of which are singletons. Sequencing was performed on PBMCs or T cells enriched from blood (not recorded which). The receptor comes from a woman aged 25 to 39 who had been exposed to COVID-19.

The CDR3: CASKGAGNTIYF. In DNA form, the CDR3 reads TGTGCCAGCAAGGGGGCTGGAAACACCATATATTTT. The chain employs TRBV9 and TRBJ1-3, with D possibly TRBD1 on 6 matching bases. This CDR3 region has 12 residues. Between the trimmed V and J ends, which lost 6 bases and 2 bases, there was a span of 6 bases. Germline V gene sequence: CDR1 SGDLS, CDR2 YYNGEE.